This is a list of T cell receptor beta chains from one sample in a study of T cell repertoires in cytomegalovirus infection. From the reads, TCRdb called clonotypes with MiXCR, one entry per CDR3 protein. There are under 250,000 distinct CDR3 sequences in the sample; 6.5% occur only once, and around 6.5% lies in the top ten. Sequenced: PBMCs. Receptors originate from a human donor in good health (CMV status not recorded). Some clones in this sample may be carry-over from other donors' samples. CDR3s include the opening cysteine and the closing phenylalanine or tryptophan. Each record gives: CDR3 protein, V gene.

CASSENAGWGYTF | TRBV25-1
CASSLGGSQPQHF | TRBV7-8
CSATGGNTEAFF | TRBV20-1
CASRPTQGRNTEAFF | TRBV12-3/TRBV12-4
CAWSVGQSNYGYTF | TRBV30
CVSGEQSSYNEQFF | TRBV11-2
CASSLGRANTGELFF | TRBV7-2
CASSLTATIEKLFF | TRBV7-8
CSVQGVEQYF | TRBV29-1
CASSHLGQAAEGYTF | TRBV5-4
CAWRPGQLYEQYF | TRBV30
CASSVDRSSYNEQFF | TRBV19
CASTPDRGREKLFF | TRBV6-1
CASRSGSTGELFF | TRBV4-1
CASSLLGGGRLSYGYTF | TRBV7-2
CASSLTGSSLPGAGELFF | TRBV5-1
CASSLSVTTRDYGYTF | TRBV5-1
CASSWVRDTEAFF | TRBV7-2
CASRIRGGIWYGYTF | TRBV10-3
CASSSGPAPAFF | TRBV10-1
CASSPLDRDSYEQYF | TRBV7-9
CASSYRQEGNYEQYF | TRBV6-2/TRBV6-3
CASSLGGHRGDTQYF | TRBV7-2
CASSGRTGGDGYTF | TRBV7-2
CASSLASPRGTEAFF | TRBV7-9
CSARVDRGPRTLHF | TRBV20-1
CASRGSDYAGELFF | TRBV5-4
CASSNQGHQPQHF | TRBV12-3/TRBV12-4
CASSDTGELFF | TRBV19
CASSLSGTSGGLDTQYF | TRBV7-2
CSARDPQGMNTEAFF | TRBV20-1
CSVEGQIEETQYF | TRBV29-1
CAISTTGQARTEAFF | TRBV10-3
CSVEGGSTGDEQFF | TRBV29-1
CASSDAGYQPQHF | TRBV2
CASGSLGTGGAYQPQHF | TRBV27
CASSPRASSTDTQYF | TRBV6-6
CASSLGQGNGEKLFF | TRBV11-2
CASTFVQGPDGYTF | TRBV7-2
CSARVYAQGLGYGYTF | TRBV20-1
CASSLGAGRLLETQYF | TRBV5-1
CSAWPDRNSPLHF | TRBV20-1
CASSLAVSETQYF | TRBV7-6
CASTPGGIGYNEQFF | TRBV7-2
CAISDPRTGNTEAFF | TRBV10-3
CAISTGTDTQYF | TRBV10-3
CASSVYRESGGYTF | TRBV25-1
CASSSAWRGPEAFF | TRBV12-3/TRBV12-4
CASSVVGGNTEAFF | TRBV9
CSVRGDATNEKLFF | TRBV20-1